A selection of T cell receptor beta chains follows, all from one sample in a study of cytomegalovirus exposure and HLA in healthy donors. Sequenced by immunoSEQ multiplex PCR; TCRdb stores in-frame clones only, minus some. Here the sample spans 130,000 or so clones, roughly 78% being singletons. Sequenced material: PBMCs. The receptors derive from a man aged 25-45 years in good health and CMV-seronegative. Each CDR3 is given with its conserved first and last residue. D genes are given only for firm matches. Expanded clones get a size class; other rows say once, few or many, or leave the size out.

>TRBJ2-7|TRBD1|-|TRBV19
TGTGCCAGTAGAAAGACAGGGGCCGGTTCCTACGAGCAGTACTTC
CASRKTGAGSYEQYF
>TRBJ2-1|-|-|TRBV2
TGTGCCAGCAGTGTTAGAGGACGGGGGTTCTTC
CASSVRGRGFF
>TRBJ1-1|TRBD1|-|TRBV11-2
TGTGCCAGCAGCTTGGACAGGGGAACTGAAGCTTTCTTT
CASSLDRGTEAFF
>TRBJ1-2|-|-|TRBV12-5
TGTGCTAGTGGCTCACCTACCGGGAACTATGGCTACACCTTC
CASGSPTGNYGYTF
>TRBJ2-7|TRBD1|-|TRBV29-1
TGCAGCGTTGATTATGGACAGGGGCCTTACGAGCAGTACTTC
CSVDYGQGPYEQYF
>TRBJ1-1|-|-|TRBV5-1
TGCGCCAGCAGCTTGGGGGCAGGAAACACTGAAGCTTTCTTT
CASSLGAGNTEAFF
>TRBJ1-2|TRBD1|-|TRBV30
TGTGCCTTTTGGGACAGGATCGTCGGCAACACCTTC
CAFWDRIVGNTF
>TRBJ1-1|TRBD1|-|TRBV28
TGTGCCAGCAGCCTAATTTTGACAGGGGGCATTAACACTGAAGCTTTCTTT
CASSLILTGGINTEAFF
>TRBJ2-1|TRBD2|-|TRBV5-1
TGCGCCAGCAGCTGGCGTTCTAGCGGGGGGGGTAATGAGCAGTTCTTC
CASSWRSSGGGNEQFF
>TRBJ1-3|-|-|TRBV5-8
TGTGCCAGCAGCGTCCGGTTCGCTGGAAACACCATATATTTT
CASSVRFAGNTIYF
>TRBJ2-7|TRBD1|-|TRBV4-2
TGTGCCAGCAGCCAAACAGGACAGGTCTCCGAGCAGTACTTC
CASSQTGQVSEQYF
>TRBJ1-3|TRBD1|-|TRBV15
TGTGCCACCGGGACAGACTCTGGAAACACCATATATTTT
CATGTDSGNTIYF
>TRBJ2-5|TRBD2|-|TRBV2
TGTGCCAGCAGTGTCCGGGGGACTAACCAAGAGACCCAGTACTTC
CASSVRGTNQETQYF
>TRBJ2-1|-|-|TRBV5-6
TGTGCCAGCAGCCCCCTTAAGCGGGCCTCCTACAATGAGCAGTTCTTC
CASSPLKRASYNEQFF
>TRBJ1-6|-|-|TRBV19
TGTGCCAGTAAAGGTGAAGGCGGTTCACCCCTCCACTTT
CASKGEGGSPLHF
>TRBJ1-2|-|many|TRBV25-1
TGTGCCAGCAGTGACAGTCGCTATGGCTACACCTTC
CASSDSRYGYTF
>TRBJ2-1|-|-|TRBV7-3
TGTGCCAGCAGCTTAACCGGGACTCACAGCTCCTACAATGAGCAGTTCTTC
CASSLTGTHSSYNEQFF
>TRBJ1-2|TRBD1|-|TRBV5-1
TGCGCCAGCAGCTTGTCCCCGGACAGGATGCCTAACTATGGCTACACCTTC
CASSLSPDRMPNYGYTF
>TRBJ1-2|-|-|TRBV2
TGTGCCAGCAGTGGGGGGGGGCAGGGCTACTATGGCTACACCTTC
CASSGGGQGYYGYTF
>TRBJ1-4|-|-|TRBV28
TGTGCCAGCAGTCAGGGCTTTGCAACTAATGAAAAACTGTTTTTT
CASSQGFATNEKLFF
>TRBJ2-2|-|-|TRBV9
TGTGCCAGCAGCGTAGTGCCAGCCGGGGAGCTGTTTTTT
CASSVVPAGELFF
>TRBJ1-5|-|-|TRBV4-1
TGCGCCAGCAGCCAAGATCCAGGGGCGAATCAGCCCCAGCATTTT
CASSQDPGANQPQHF
>TRBJ2-2|-|-|TRBV19
TGTGCCACAGGGGTGGCCGGGGAGCTGTTTTTT
CATGVAGELFF
>TRBJ2-3|TRBD1|-|TRBV6-1
TGTGCCAGCACCCGAGGACAGGGTGAAACAGATACGCAGTATTTT
CASTRGQGETDTQYF
>TRBJ1-5|-|-|TRBV6-1
TGTGCCAGCAGTGTATCGCGGCAGGGTGGGAATAGCAATCAGCCCCAGCATTTT
CASSVSRQGGNSNQPQHF
>TRBJ2-5|-|-|TRBV5-1
TGCGCCAGCAGCGGAGGGGTTTATGAGACCCAGTACTTC
CASSGGVYETQYF
>TRBJ2-1|-|-|TRBV11-2
TGTGCCAGCAGCTTAATTCGGGGAGGGGGCAATGAGCAGTTCTTC
CASSLIRGGGNEQFF
>TRBJ2-5|-|-|TRBV18
TGTGCCAGCTCACCTCGGGAAGAGACCCAGTACTTC
CASSPREETQYF